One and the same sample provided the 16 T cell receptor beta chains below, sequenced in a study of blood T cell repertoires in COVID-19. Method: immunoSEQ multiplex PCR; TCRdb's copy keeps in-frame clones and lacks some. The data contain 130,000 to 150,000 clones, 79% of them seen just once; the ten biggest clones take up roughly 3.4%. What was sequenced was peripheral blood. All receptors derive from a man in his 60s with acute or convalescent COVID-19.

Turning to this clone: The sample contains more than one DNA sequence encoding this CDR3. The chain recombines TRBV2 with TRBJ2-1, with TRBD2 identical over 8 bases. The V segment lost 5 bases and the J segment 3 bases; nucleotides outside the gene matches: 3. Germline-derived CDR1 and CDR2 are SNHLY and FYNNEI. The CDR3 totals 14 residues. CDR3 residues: CASSTSGGYNEQFF. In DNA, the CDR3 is TGTGCCAGCAGTACTAGCGGAGGCTACAATGAGCAGTTCTTC.

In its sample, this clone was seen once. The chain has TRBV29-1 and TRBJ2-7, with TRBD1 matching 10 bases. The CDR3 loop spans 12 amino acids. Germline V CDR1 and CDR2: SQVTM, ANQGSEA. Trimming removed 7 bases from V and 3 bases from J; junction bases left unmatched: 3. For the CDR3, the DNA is TGCAGCGGACAGGGGGCCGGCTACGAGCAGTACTTC. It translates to CSGQGAGYEQYF.

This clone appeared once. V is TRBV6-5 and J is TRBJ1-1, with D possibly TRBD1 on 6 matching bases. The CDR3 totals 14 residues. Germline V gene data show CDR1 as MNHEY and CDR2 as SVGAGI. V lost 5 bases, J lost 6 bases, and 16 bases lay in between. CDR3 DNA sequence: TGTGCCAGCAGTCTATCCACAGGGATCGCTGAAGCTTTCTTT. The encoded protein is CASSLSTGIAEAFF.

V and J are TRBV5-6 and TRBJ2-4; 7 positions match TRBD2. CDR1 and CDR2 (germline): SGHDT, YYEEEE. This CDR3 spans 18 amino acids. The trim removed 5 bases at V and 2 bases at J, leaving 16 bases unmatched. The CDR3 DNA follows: TGTGCCAGCAGGGATAGACTAGCCGCCCCTAGTACCAAAAACATTCAGTACTTC. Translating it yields CASRDRLAAPSTKNIQYF.

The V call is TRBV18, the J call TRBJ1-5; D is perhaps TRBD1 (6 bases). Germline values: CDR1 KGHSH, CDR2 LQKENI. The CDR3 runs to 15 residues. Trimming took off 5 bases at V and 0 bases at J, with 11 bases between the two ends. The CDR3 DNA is TGTGCCAGCTCAGAGGGGGGGAATAGCAATCAGCCCCAGCATTTT. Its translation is CASSEGGNSNQPQHF.

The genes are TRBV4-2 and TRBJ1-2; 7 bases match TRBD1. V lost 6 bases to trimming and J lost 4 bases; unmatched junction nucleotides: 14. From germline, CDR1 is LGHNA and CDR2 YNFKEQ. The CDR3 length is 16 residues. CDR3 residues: CASREGPADRTYGYTF. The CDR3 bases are TGTGCCAGCAGAGAAGGGCCCGCGGACAGGACCTATGGCTACACCTTC.

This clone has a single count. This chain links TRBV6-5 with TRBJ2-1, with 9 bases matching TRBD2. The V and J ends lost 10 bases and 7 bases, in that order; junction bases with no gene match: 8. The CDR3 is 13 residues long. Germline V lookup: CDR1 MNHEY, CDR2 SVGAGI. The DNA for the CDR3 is TGTGCCACCCTTTTTAGCGGGAGTAATGAGCAGTTCTTC. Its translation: CATLFSGSNEQFF.

The CDR3 DNA sequence: TGCGCCAGCAGTCAATCTTCGCAGGGGGCTGGAGAGACCCAGTACTTC. This codes for CASSQSSQGAGETQYF. The chain links TRBV23-1 to TRBJ2-5; the match to TRBD1 covers 8 bases. TRBV23-1 counts as an open reading frame of uncertain function. The ends lost 0 bases at V and 4 bases at J; junction bases unmatched: 7. The CDR3 length is 16 residues.

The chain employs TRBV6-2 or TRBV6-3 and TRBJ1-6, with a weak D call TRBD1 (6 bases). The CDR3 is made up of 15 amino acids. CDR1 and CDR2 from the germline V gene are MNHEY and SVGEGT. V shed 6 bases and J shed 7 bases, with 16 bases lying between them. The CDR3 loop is CASSLSTGPNSPLHF. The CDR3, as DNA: TGTGCCAGCAGCCTCTCGACAGGCCCAAATTCACCCCTCCACTTT.

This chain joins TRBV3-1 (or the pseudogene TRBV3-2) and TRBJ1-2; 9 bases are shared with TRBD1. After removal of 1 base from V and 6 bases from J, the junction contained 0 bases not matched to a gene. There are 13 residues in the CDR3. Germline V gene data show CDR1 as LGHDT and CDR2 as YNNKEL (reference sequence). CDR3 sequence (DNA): TGTGCCAGCAGCCAAGGGACAGGGGATGGCTACACCTTC. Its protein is CASSQGTGDGYTF.

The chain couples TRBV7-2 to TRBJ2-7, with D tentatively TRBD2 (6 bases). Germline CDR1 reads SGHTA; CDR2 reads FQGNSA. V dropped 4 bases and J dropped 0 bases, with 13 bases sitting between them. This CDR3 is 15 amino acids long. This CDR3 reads CASSSGLASSYEQYF. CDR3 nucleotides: TGTGCCAGCAGCTCGGGACTCGCTAGCTCCTACGAGCAGTACTTC. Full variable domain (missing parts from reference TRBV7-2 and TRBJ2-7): GAGVSQSPSNKVTEKGKDVELRCDPISGHTALYWYRQSLGQGLEFLIYFQGNSAPDKSGLPSDRFSAERTGGSVSTLTIQRTQQEDSAVYLCASSSGLASSYEQYFGPGTRLTVT.

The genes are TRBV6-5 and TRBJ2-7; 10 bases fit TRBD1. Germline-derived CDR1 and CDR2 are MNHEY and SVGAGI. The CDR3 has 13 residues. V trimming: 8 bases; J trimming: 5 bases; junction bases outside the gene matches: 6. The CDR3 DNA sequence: TGTGCCAGCTGGGGACAGGGGTACGACGAGCAGTACTTC. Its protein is CASWGQGYDEQYF.

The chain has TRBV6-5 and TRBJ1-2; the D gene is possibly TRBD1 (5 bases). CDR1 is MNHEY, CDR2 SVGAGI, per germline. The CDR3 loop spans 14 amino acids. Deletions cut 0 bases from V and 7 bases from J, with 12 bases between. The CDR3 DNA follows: TGTGCCAGCAGTTACTCCGCAGGGCTGGGTGGCTACACCTTC. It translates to CASSYSAGLGGYTF.

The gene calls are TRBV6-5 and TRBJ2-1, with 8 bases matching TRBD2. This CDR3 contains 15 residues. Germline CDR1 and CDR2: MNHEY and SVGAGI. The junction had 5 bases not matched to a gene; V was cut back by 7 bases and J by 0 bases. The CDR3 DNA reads TGTGCCAGCAAGGGTAGCGGGATCTCCTACAATGAGCAGTTCTTC. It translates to CASKGSGISYNEQFF.

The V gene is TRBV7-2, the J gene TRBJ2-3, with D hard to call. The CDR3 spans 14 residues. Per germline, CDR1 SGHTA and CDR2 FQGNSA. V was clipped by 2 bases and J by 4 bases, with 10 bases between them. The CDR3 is CASSLLRSADTQYF. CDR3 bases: TGTGCCAGCAGCTTATTGAGGTCCGCAGATACGCAGTATTTT. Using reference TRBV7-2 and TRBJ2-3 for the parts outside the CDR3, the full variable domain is GAGVSQSPSNKVTEKGKDVELRCDPISGHTALYWYRQSLGQGLEFLIYFQGNSAPDKSGLPSDRFSAERTGGSVSTLTIQRTQQEDSAVYLCASSLLRSADTQYFGPGTRLTVL.

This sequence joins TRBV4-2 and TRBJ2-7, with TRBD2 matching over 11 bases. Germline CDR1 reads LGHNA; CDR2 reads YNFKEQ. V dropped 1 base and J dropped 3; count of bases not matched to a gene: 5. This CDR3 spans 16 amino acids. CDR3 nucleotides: TGTGCCAGCAGCCAAGTGGGGACTAGCGGACTCTACGAGCAGTACTTC. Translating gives CASSQVGTSGLYEQYF.